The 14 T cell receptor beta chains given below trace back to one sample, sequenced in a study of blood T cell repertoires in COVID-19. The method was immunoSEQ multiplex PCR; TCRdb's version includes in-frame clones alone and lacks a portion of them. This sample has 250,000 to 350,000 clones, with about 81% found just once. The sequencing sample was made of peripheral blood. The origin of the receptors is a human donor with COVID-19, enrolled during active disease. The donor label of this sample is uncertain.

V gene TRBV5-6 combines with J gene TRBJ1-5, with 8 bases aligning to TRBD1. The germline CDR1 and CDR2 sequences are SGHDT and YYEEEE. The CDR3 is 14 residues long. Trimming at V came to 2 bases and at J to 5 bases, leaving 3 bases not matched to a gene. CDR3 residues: CASSFGQGDQPQHF. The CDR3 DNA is TGTGCCAGCAGCTTTGGACAGGGTGATCAGCCCCAGCATTTT.

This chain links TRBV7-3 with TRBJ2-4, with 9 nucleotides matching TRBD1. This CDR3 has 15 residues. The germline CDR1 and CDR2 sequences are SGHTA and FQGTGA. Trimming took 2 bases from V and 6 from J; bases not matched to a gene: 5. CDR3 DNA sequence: TGTGCCAGCAGCTTATCCCCGGGACAGGGAAACATTCAGTACTTC. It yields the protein CASSLSPGQGNIQYF.

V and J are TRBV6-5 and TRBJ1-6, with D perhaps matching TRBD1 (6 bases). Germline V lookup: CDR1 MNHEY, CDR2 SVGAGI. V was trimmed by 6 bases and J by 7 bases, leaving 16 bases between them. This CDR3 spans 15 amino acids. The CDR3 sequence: CASSLTWGLNSPLHF. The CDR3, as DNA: TGTGCCAGCAGCCTTACGTGGGGGCTAAATTCACCCCTCCACTTT.

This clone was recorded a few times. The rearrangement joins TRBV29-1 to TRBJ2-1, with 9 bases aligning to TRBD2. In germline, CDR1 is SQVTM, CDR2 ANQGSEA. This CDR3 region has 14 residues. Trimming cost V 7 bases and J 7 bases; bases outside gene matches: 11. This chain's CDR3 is CSEGSGSSRNEQFF. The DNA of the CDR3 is TGCAGCGAGGGTAGCGGGAGCTCGCGGAATGAGCAGTTCTTC.

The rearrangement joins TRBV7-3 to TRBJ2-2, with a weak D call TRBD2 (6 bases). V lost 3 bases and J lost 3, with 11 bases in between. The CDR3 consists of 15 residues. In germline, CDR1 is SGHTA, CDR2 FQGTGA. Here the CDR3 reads CASSFWGGDTGELFF. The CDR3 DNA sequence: TGTGCCAGCAGCTTTTGGGGCGGGGACACCGGGGAGCTGTTTTTT. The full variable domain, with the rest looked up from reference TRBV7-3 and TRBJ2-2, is GAGVSQTPSNKVTEKGKYVELRCDPISGHTALYWYRQSLGQGPEFLIYFQGTGAADDSGLPNDRFFAVRPEGSVSTLKIQRTERGDSAVYLCASSFWGGDTGELFFGEGSRLTVL.

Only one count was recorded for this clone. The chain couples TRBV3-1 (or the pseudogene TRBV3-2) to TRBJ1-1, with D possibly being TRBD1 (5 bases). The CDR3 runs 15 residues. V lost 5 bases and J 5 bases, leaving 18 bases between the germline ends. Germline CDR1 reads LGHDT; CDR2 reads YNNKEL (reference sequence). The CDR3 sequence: CASSSEGGGGTEAFF. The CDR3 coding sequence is TGTGCCAGCAGCAGCGAGGGCGGGGGAGGAACTGAAGCTTTCTTT.

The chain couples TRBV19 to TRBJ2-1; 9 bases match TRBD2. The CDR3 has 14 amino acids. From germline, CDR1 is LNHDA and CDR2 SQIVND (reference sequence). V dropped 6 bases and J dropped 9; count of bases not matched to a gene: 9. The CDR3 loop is CASRREGRLGEQFF. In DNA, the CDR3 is TGTGCCAGTAGGCGGGAGGGCCGATTGGGTGAGCAGTTCTTC.

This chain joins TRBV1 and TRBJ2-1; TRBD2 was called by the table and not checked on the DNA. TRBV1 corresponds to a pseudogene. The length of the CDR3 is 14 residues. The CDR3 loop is CTSSPSGRVDEQFF. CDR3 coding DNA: TGCACCAGCAGCCCCAGCGGGAGGGTCGATGAGCAGTTCTTC.

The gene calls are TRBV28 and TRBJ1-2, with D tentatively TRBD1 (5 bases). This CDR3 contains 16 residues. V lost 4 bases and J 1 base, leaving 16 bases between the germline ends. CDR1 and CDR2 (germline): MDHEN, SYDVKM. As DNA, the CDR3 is TGTGCCAGCAGTTCAACCGACGGCGGGGGTAACTATGGCTACACCTTC. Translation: CASSSTDGGGNYGYTF.

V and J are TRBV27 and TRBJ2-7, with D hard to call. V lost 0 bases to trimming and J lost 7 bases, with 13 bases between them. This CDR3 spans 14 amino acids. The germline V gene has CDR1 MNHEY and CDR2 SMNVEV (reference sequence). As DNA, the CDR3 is TGTGCCAGCAGTTTATCCCTCAGTTGGGCGGAGCAGTACTTC. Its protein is CASSLSLSWAEQYF.

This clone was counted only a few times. The CDR3: CASSSLGAGPPGELFF. CDR3 nucleotide sequence: TGCGCCAGCAGCTCCCTGGGAGCGGGCCCCCCCGGGGAGCTGTTTTTT. The rearrangement uses TRBV5-1 and TRBJ2-2, with D possibly TRBD2 on 6 matching bases. V lost 3 bases to trimming and J lost 6 bases, with 18 bases between them. The germline gives CDR1 SGHRS, CDR2 YFSETQ. CDR3 length equals 16 residues.

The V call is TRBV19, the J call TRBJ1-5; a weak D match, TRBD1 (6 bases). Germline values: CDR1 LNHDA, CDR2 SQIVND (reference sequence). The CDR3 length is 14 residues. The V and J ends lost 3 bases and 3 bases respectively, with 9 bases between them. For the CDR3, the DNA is TGTGCCAGTAGTATTGGACAGACCAATCAGCCCCAGCATTTT. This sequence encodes CASSIGQTNQPQHF.

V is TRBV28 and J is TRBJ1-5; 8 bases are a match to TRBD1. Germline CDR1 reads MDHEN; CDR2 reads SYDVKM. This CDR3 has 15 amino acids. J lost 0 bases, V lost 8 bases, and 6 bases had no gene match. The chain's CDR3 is CASQGAGTSNQPQHF. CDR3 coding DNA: TGTGCCAGCCAGGGGGCGGGTACTAGCAATCAGCCCCAGCATTTT.

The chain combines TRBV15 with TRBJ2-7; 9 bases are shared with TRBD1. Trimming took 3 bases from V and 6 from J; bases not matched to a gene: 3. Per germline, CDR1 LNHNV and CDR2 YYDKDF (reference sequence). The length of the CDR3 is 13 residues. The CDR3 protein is CATSRGTGFEQYF. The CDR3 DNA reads TGTGCCACCAGCAGGGGGACAGGGTTCGAGCAGTACTTC.